This T cell receptor beta chain appears in the sequencing data of a study of blood T cell repertoires in COVID-19. Study details: The United States, Italy and Spain provided the acute and convalescent COVID-19 samples. PBMCs, B-cell-depleted T cells, or T cells were the source of the cDNA or gDNA that made up the material.

Per the authors' pipeline: By means of reference gene primer amplification, nucleated cell counts were estimated. Method: immunoSEQ multiplex PCR; TCRdb's copy keeps in-frame clones and lacks some. V, J and clone size reflect that table, while D and trimming were determined from the DNA. The sample contains 130,000 to 150,000 clones, 84% of which appear only once. The V and J ends lost 1 base and 5 bases respectively, with 6 bases between them. The CDR3 contains 12 residues. Germline-derived CDR1 and CDR2 are SGHAT and FQNNGV. Specimen: PBMCs or T cells enriched from blood (not recorded which). This TCR was recovered from a woman aged 45-65 years who had been exposed to COVID-19. The chain recombines TRBV11-2 with TRBJ2-7; no reliable D call. For the CDR3, the DNA is TGTGCCAGCAGCTTAGTCTCGGACGAGCAGTACTTC. Amino acid sequence: CASSLVSDEQYF. Looking up the rest from reference TRBV11-2 and TRBJ2-7 gives the full variable domain: EAGVAQSPRYKIIEKRQSVAFWCNPISGHATLYWYQQILGQGPKLLIQFQNNGVVDDSQLPKDRFSAERLKGVDSTLKIQPAKLEDSAVYLCASSLVSDEQYFGPGTRLTVT.